This T cell receptor (beta chain) was documented in a study of breast tumors, draining lymph nodes, adjacent tissues. Findings and caveats of the study: Data only fit, rather than demonstrated, lymph node origin of most tumor T cells. Tumor and nontumor repertoires were significantly more similar in luminal-like than in basal-like breast cancer. Findings are consistent with lymph node origin and intratumoral expansion of most tumor T cells. Compared with lymph nodes, tumors were less diverse; compared with nontumor tissue, more.

TCRdb re-analysed the multiplex PCR reads in MiXCR, keeping a single row per CDR3 protein. The sample consists of under 20,000 distinct CDR3 sequences, around two fifths of them appearing once. In this sample, this clonotype is medium-sized. The antigen is undetermined. The sequenced sample was breast tumor tissue. The clonotype was recovered from a female donor with breast cancer. Some clones in this sample may be carry-over from other donors' samples.

CDR3 sequence reads: CSASSTVLGEQYF. DNA for the CDR3: TGCAGTGCTAGCTCGACAGTTCTGGGAGAGCAGTACTTC. The rearrangement links TRBV20-1 to TRBJ2-7; a possible D gene is TRBD1 (5 bases). V was cut by 3 bases and J by 7 bases, with 16 bases left in between. Germline CDR1 is DFQATT and CDR2 is SNEGSKA (reference sequence). The CDR3 length is 13 residues.